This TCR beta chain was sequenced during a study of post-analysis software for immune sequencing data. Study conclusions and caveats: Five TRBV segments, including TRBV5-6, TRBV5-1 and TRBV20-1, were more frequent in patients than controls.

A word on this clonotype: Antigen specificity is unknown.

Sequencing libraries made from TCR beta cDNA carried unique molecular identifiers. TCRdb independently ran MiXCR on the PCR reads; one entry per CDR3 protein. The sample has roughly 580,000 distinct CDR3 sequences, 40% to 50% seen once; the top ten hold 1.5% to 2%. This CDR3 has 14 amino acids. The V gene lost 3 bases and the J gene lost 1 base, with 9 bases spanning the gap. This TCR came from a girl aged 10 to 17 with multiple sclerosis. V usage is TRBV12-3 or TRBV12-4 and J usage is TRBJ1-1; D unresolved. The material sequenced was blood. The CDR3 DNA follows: TGTGCCAGCAGTTTCCGCAACACGAACACTGAAGCTTTCTTT. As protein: CASSFRNTNTEAFF.